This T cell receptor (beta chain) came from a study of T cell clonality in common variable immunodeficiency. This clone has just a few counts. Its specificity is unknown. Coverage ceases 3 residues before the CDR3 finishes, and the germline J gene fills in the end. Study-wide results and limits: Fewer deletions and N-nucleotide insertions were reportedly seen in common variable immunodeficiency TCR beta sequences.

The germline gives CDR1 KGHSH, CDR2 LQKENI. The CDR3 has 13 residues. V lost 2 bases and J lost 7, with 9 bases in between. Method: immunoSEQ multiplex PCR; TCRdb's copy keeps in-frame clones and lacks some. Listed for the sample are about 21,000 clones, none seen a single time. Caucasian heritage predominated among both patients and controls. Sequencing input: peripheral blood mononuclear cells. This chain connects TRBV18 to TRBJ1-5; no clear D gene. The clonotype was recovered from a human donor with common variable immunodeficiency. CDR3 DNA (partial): TGTGCCAGCTCACCAAGAGCCGAGCAGCCC. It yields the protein CASSPRAEQP. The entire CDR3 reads CASSPRAEQPQHF.